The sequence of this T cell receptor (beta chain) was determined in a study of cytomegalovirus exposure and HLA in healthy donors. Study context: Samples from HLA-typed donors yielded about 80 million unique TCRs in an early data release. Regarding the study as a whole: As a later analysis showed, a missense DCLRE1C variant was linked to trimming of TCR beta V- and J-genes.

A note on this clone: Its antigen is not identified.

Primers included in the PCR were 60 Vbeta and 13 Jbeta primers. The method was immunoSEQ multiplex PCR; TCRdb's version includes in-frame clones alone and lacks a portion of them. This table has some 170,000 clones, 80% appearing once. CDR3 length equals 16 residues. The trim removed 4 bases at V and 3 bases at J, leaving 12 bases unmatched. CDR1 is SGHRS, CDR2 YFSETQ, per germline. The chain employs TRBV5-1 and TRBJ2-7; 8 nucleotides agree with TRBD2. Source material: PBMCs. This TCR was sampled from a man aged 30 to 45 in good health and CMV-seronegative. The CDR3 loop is CASSPGLVPQNYEQYF. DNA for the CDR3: TGCGCCAGCAGCCCGGGACTAGTACCCCAAAACTACGAGCAGTACTTC. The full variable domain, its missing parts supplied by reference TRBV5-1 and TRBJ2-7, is KAGVTQTPRYLIKTRGQQVTLSCSPISGHRSVSWYQQTPGQGLQFLFEYFSETQRNKGNFPGRFSGRQFSNSRSEMNVSTLELGDSALYLCASSPGLVPQNYEQYFGPGTRLTVT.